These T cell receptor beta chains were read from a single sample in a study of T cells in Graves' hyperthyroidism and ophthalmopathy. MiXCR, applied by TCRdb to the multiplex PCR reads, yields one record per CDR3 protein. The sample records about 840,000 distinct CDR3 sequences, roughly 37% being singletons. Source material: blood. These receptors originate from a man aged 18 to 30 with Graves' hyperthyroidism. The CDR3 runs from the conserved cysteine through the conserved F or W. Not all rows give a size; the values are once, few, many and, for expanded clones, a class.

V gene: TRBV2; clone size: .; J gene: TRBJ1-2; CDR3 length: 14; CDR3 protein: CASSARGPLGGYTF
V gene: TRBV9; clone size: .; J gene: TRBJ1-1; CDR3 length: 13; CDR3 protein: CASSPLGGPEAFF
V gene: TRBV29-1; clone size: many; J gene: TRBJ2-6; CDR3 length: 13; CDR3 protein: CSVVTSGANVLTF
V gene: TRBV25-1; clone size: .; J gene: TRBJ2-1; CDR3 length: 16; CDR3 protein: CASSESGLAGYNEQFF
V gene: TRBV19; clone size: many; J gene: TRBJ1-1; CDR3 length: 12; CDR3 protein: CASSIGGVEAFF
V gene: TRBV12-3/TRBV12-4; clone size: few; J gene: TRBJ1-6; CDR3 length: 14; CDR3 protein: CASSRTGRNSPLHF
V gene: TRBV6-5; clone size: .; J gene: TRBJ1-1; CDR3 length: 16; CDR3 protein: CATEILSRGGGPEAFF
V gene: TRBV27; clone size: few; J gene: TRBJ2-5; CDR3 length: 15; CDR3 protein: CASSLSPTKLETQYF
V gene: TRBV12-3/TRBV12-4; clone size: once; J gene: TRBJ2-7; CDR3 length: 15; CDR3 protein: CASSLTGDVSYEQYF
V gene: TRBV10-3; clone size: .; J gene: TRBJ2-5; CDR3 length: 13; CDR3 protein: CATRDRGAETQYF
V gene: TRBV5-1; clone size: .; J gene: TRBJ2-5; CDR3 length: 16; CDR3 protein: CAPWLGTVLEQETQYF
V gene: TRBV5-1; clone size: .; J gene: TRBJ1-1; CDR3 length: 15; CDR3 protein: CASVVAGQMNTEAFF
V gene: TRBV9; clone size: many; J gene: TRBJ1-1; CDR3 length: 15; CDR3 protein: CASSVGTGGAVEAFF
V gene: TRBV7-8; clone size: .; J gene: TRBJ1-3; CDR3 length: 15; CDR3 protein: CASSFAVNSGNTIYF
V gene: TRBV27; clone size: .; J gene: TRBJ2-7; CDR3 length: 10; CDR3 protein: CASGRFEQYF
V gene: TRBV7-2; clone size: .; J gene: TRBJ1-1; CDR3 length: 13; CDR3 protein: CASSEGGGPEAFF
V gene: TRBV5-8; clone size: .; J gene: TRBJ2-5; CDR3 length: 14; CDR3 protein: CASSFGFFEETQYF
V gene: TRBV7-2; clone size: many; J gene: TRBJ1-6; CDR3 length: 15; CDR3 protein: CASSSPGQGTSPLHF
V gene: TRBV29-1; clone size: few; J gene: TRBJ1-1; CDR3 length: 15; CDR3 protein: CSVALGGQMNTKAFF
V gene: TRBV7-7; clone size: many; J gene: TRBJ1-2; CDR3 length: 12; CDR3 protein: CASSWGQEGYTF
V gene: TRBV10-3; clone size: many; J gene: TRBJ2-5; CDR3 length: 14; CDR3 protein: CAIGGRQAGETQYF
V gene: TRBV7-9; clone size: few; J gene: TRBJ2-5; CDR3 length: 15; CDR3 protein: CASSVPRDTRETQYF
V gene: TRBV2; clone size: many; J gene: TRBJ2-5; CDR3 length: 14; CDR3 protein: CASSEERGQETQYF
V gene: TRBV5-1; clone size: .; J gene: TRBJ2-5; CDR3 length: 14; CDR3 protein: CASSLAPGVETQYF